Each of the 30 T cell receptor beta chains below was sequenced from the same sample in a study of radiotherapy plus CTLA-4 blockade in lung cancer. Some clones are missing from TCRdb's copy, which holds only in-frame ones; the method was immunoSEQ multiplex PCR. The table has some 66,000 clones, around four fifths seen once. The input for sequencing was peripheral blood, taken from a patient treated with radiotherapy plus ipilimumab. The receptors derive from a human donor with non-small cell lung cancer who had a partial response to radiotherapy plus ipilimumab.

J is TRBJ2-5 and V is TRBV4-1; 12 nucleotides line up with TRBD2. The J segment lost 2 bases and the V segment lost 0 bases, leaving 7 bases of the junction unmatched. Germline V gene lookup returns CDR1 MGHRA and CDR2 YSYEKL. CDR3 size: 18 residues. This CDR3 is CASSQDLLAGGRQETQYF. For the CDR3, the DNA is TGCGCCAGCAGCCAAGATCTACTAGCGGGAGGTAGGCAAGAGACCCAGTACTTC.

V and J are TRBV12-5 and TRBJ2-1, with 12 bases aligning to TRBD1. V trimming: 6 bases; J trimming: 6 bases; junction bases outside the gene matches: 12. The CDR3 loop spans 17 amino acids. Germline values: CDR1 LGHNT, CDR2 FRNRAP. The CDR3 protein is CASGQRPGQGAINEQFF. As DNA, the CDR3 is TGTGCTAGTGGCCAAAGGCCGGGACAGGGGGCAATCAATGAGCAGTTCTTC. Full variable domain (outside the CDR3, taken from reference TRBV12-5 and TRBJ2-1): DARVTQTPRHKVTEMGQEVTMRCQPILGHNTVFWYRQTMMQGLELLAYFRNRAPLDDSGMPKDRFSAEMPDATLATLKIQPSEPRDSAVYFCASGQRPGQGAINEQFFGPGTRLTVL.

CDR3 sequence reads: CASHSGIGLWDYNEQFF. In DNA form, the CDR3 reads TGTGCCAGCCATAGCGGGATCGGGCTGTGGGACTACAATGAGCAGTTCTTC. The rearrangement links TRBV27 to TRBJ2-1; 8 positions agree with TRBD2. CDR1 is MNHEY, CDR2 SMNVEV, per germline (reference sequence). The junction had 15 bases not matched to a gene; V was cut back by 8 bases and J by 3 bases. The CDR3 is 17 residues long.

V gene TRBV7-6 combines with J gene TRBJ2-7; no clear D gene. The CDR3 has 14 amino acids. Germline V gene sequence: CDR1 SGHVS, CDR2 FNYEAQ. The germline V and J ends were trimmed by 5 bases and 3 bases, with 14 bases remaining between them. CDR3: CASSPFDEDYEQYF. The DNA of the CDR3 is TGTGCCAGCAGCCCATTTGATGAGGACTACGAGCAGTACTTC.

The rearrangement joins TRBV7-3 to TRBJ2-1; TRBD2 matches 13 bases. The ends lost 2 bases at V and 7 bases at J; junction bases unmatched: 11. The CDR3 runs 18 residues. In germline, CDR1 is SGHTA, CDR2 FQGTGA. CDR3 sequence (DNA): TGTGCCAGCAGCTTAGGGGGGACTAGCGGGACTGGGAGAAATGAGCAGTTCTTC. Its protein is CASSLGGTSGTGRNEQFF.

This clone was picked up a small number of times. This sample also contains other DNA sequences that code for the same CDR3. The chain combines TRBV27 with TRBJ1-2, with no clear D. The CDR3 extends over 14 amino acids. V dropped 6 bases and J dropped 4 bases, with 15 bases sitting between them. Germline-derived CDR1 and CDR2 are MNHEY and SMNVEV (reference sequence). CDR3 protein: CASRDIDNIYGYTF. The CDR3 DNA reads TGTGCCAGCAGGGATATAGACAACATCTATGGCTACACCTTC.

The count of this clone is one. One end of the junction does not line up with germline, which may come from a read error. This chain uses TRBV6-5 with TRBJ1-1; D is undetermined. This CDR3 has 13 residues. CDR1 and CDR2 (germline): MNHEY, SVGAGI. CDR3 sequence: CASSYGRDTEALF. The CDR3 DNA reads as TGTGCCAGCAGTTATGGGAGAGACACTGAAGCTCTCTTT.

The rearrangement joins TRBV28 to TRBJ1-1, with D unclear. From germline, CDR1 is MDHEN and CDR2 SYDVKM. V was trimmed by 6 bases and J by 4 bases, leaving 12 bases between them. The CDR3 is 13 residues long. CDR3 in amino acids: CASSLDKITEAFF. The DNA for the CDR3 is TGTGCCAGCAGCCTCGACAAGATCACTGAAGCTTTCTTT.

The chain is built from TRBV5-6 and TRBJ1-3, with D perhaps matching TRBD1 (5 bases). Deletions cut 1 base from V and 2 bases from J, with 13 bases between. Germline V gene data show CDR1 as SGHDT and CDR2 as YYEEEE. The CDR3 runs 16 residues. DNA of the CDR3: TGTGCCAGCAGCTTGTTGGTGTCGGGGGCTGGAAACACCATATATTTT. As protein: CASSLLVSGAGNTIYF.

This chain connects TRBV9 to TRBJ2-5; D may be TRBD2 (6 bases). Germline V gene sequence: CDR1 SGDLS, CDR2 YYNGEE. Deletions cut 2 bases from V and 5 bases from J, with 16 bases between. CDR3 length equals 15 residues. The CDR3 region is CASSVQAVRGETQYF. CDR3 bases: TGTGCCAGCAGCGTTCAGGCAGTCCGGGGGGAGACCCAGTACTTC.

This chain joins TRBV5-5 and TRBJ1-1; possible D gene TRBD1, 6 bases. The length of the CDR3 is 15 residues. Trimming removed 0 bases at V and 9 bases at J, with 18 bases between. Germline-derived CDR1 and CDR2 are SGHKS and YYEKEE (reference sequence). CDR3 amino acids: CASSLVVQGPVKAFF. The CDR3 coding sequence is TGTGCCAGCAGCTTGGTGGTTCAGGGGCCTGTAAAAGCTTTCTTT.

The rearrangement uses TRBV4-1 and TRBJ2-7; a possible D gene is TRBD1 (5 bases). In germline, CDR1 is MGHRA, CDR2 YSYEKL. V lost 0 bases and J 0 bases, leaving 9 bases between the germline ends. CDR3 length equals 15 residues. The CDR3, as DNA: TGCGCCAGCAGCCAAGATCGACAGCTCTCCTACGAGCAGTACTTC. Translating gives CASSQDRQLSYEQYF.

The rearrangement joins TRBV5-1 to TRBJ2-5, with D tentatively TRBD2 (6 bases). CDR1 is SGHRS and CDR2 is YFSETQ in the germline V gene. The CDR3 loop spans 13 amino acids. Trimming took 0 bases from V and 5 from J, leaving 8 bases between them. CDR3: CASSLVGLETQYF. CDR3 DNA sequence: TGCGCCAGCAGCTTGGTGGGACTGGAGACCCAGTACTTC.

This clone was detected only a few times. The CDR3 here is CASSLGQGGAYNEQFF. CDR3 nucleotide sequence: TGTGCCAGCAGCTTGGGACAGGGGGGCGCCTACAATGAGCAGTTCTTC. The rearrangement uses TRBV5-6 and TRBJ2-1; TRBD1 agrees at 9 bases. Germline V gene sequence: CDR1 SGHDT, CDR2 YYEEEE. The CDR3 is 16 amino acids. The V gene end was trimmed by 0 bases and the J gene end by 2 bases; junction bases not matched to a gene: 3.

The chain links TRBV5-1 to TRBJ2-3; the match to TRBD2 covers 12 bases. Germline values: CDR1 SGHRS, CDR2 YFSETQ. The V segment lost 4 bases and the J segment 0 bases; nucleotides outside the gene matches: 3. This CDR3 contains 16 residues. This CDR3 is CASSPGTSGSTDTQYF. In nucleotides, the CDR3 is TGCGCCAGCAGCCCCGGGACTAGCGGGAGCACAGATACGCAGTATTTT.

The chain joins TRBV27 to TRBJ2-3; D perhaps matches TRBD1 (6 bases). V lost 5 bases and J lost 1, with 10 bases in between. The CDR3 has 14 residues. Germline V lookup: CDR1 MNHEY, CDR2 SMNVEV (reference sequence). The CDR3 DNA is TGTGCCAGCAGTGACCGGACAGGCACAGATACGCAGTATTTT. Its translation: CASSDRTGTDTQYF.

This rearrangement joins TRBV28 to TRBJ2-2; 7 nucleotides match TRBD2. J was trimmed by 1 base and V by 7 bases; bases with no gene match: 6. The CDR3 spans 15 residues. CDR1 and CDR2 (germline): MDHEN, SYDVKM. In DNA, the CDR3 is TGTGCCAGCAAAGGATCTAGCGGGAACACCGGGGAGCTGTTTTTT. It yields the protein CASKGSSGNTGELFF.

The genes are TRBV7-3 and TRBJ2-3; 8 nucleotides align to TRBD2. The length of the CDR3 is 15 residues. Germline CDR1 SGHTA, CDR2 FQGTGA. V lost 2 bases, J lost 4 bases, and 5 bases stayed unmatched. The CDR3 spells CASSLAAGVSDTQYF. DNA of the CDR3: TGTGCCAGCAGCTTAGCAGCGGGAGTCTCAGATACGCAGTATTTT.

The J gene is TRBJ1-1, the V gene TRBV5-4; TRBD1 matches at 11 bases. Trimming cost V 4 bases and J 4 bases; bases outside gene matches: 15. This CDR3 is 18 amino acids long. Germline V gives CDR1 SGHNT, CDR2 YYREEE (reference sequence). CDR3 bases: TGTGCCAGCAGCCCGCTAACTTTCGGGACAGGGGGTTCCACTGAAGCTTTCTTT. It translates to CASSPLTFGTGGSTEAFF.

The V call is TRBV5-6, the J call TRBJ2-7; 9 nucleotides match TRBD1. Germline V gene data show CDR1 as SGHDT and CDR2 as YYEEEE. The junction had 11 bases not matched to a gene; V was cut back by 0 bases and J by 7 bases. The CDR3 runs 16 residues. DNA for the CDR3: TGTGCCAGCAGCTTGGCGGGGACAGGGAAAACCTGGGAGCAGTACTTC. Amino acids: CASSLAGTGKTWEQYF.

This chain connects TRBV19 to TRBJ2-3; 8 bases map to TRBD1. Germline V CDR1 and CDR2: LNHDA, SQIVND (reference sequence). V lost 4 bases and J lost 6; bases outside the gene matches: 6. The CDR3 loop spans 14 amino acids. CDR3 DNA sequence: TGTGCCAGTAGTAGCCAGGGGGCTAAGGATACGCAGTATTTT. It translates to CASSSQGAKDTQYF.

This rearrangement joins TRBV19 to TRBJ2-5; D is possibly TRBD2 (8 bases). The V and J ends lost 6 bases and 4 bases respectively, with 21 bases between them. Germline V gene lookup returns CDR1 LNHDA and CDR2 SQIVND (reference sequence). The CDR3 consists of 16 residues. CDR3 region: CASRNPAGAGGETQYF. As DNA, the CDR3 is TGTGCCAGTAGGAACCCAGCGGGGGCAGGGGGAGAGACCCAGTACTTC.

In its sample, this clone was seen a few times. The chain links TRBV6-1 to TRBJ2-7; 7 bases map to TRBD1. Germline values: CDR1 MNHNS, CDR2 SASEGT. V lost 6 bases to trimming and J lost 2 bases; unmatched junction nucleotides: 4. The length of the CDR3 is 13 residues. The CDR3 nucleotides read TGTGCCAGCAGGACAGGGCCCCCCTACGAGCAGTACTTC. Translation gives CASRTGPPYEQYF.

V is TRBV2 and J is TRBJ2-2; 9 nucleotides match TRBD2. Trimming cost V 8 bases and J 3 bases; bases outside gene matches: 7. Germline assignment: CDR1 SNHLY and CDR2 FYNNEI. CDR3 size: 15 residues. The DNA for the CDR3 is TGTGCCAGCGGAGGGCGACTAGCGGACACCGGGGAGCTGTTTTTT. Amino acids: CASGGRLADTGELFF.

This clone was seen only once. The gene calls are TRBV29-1 and TRBJ2-7, with 7 bases fitting TRBD1. J lost 0 bases, V lost 5 bases, and 7 bases had no gene match. This CDR3 has 14 amino acids. Germline V CDR1 and CDR2: SQVTM, ANQGSEA. In nucleotides, the CDR3 is TGCAGCGTTAGACAGGGCTTAAGCTCCTACGAGCAGTACTTC. It is translated as CSVRQGLSSYEQYF.

This chain's CDR3 is CASSLVGRDYGYTF. The CDR3 DNA reads TGTGCCAGCAGCTTGGTGGGCAGGGACTATGGCTACACCTTC. The V call is TRBV5-6, the J call TRBJ1-2, with D possibly being TRBD1 (5 bases). The CDR3 is made up of 14 amino acids. Germline CDR1 and CDR2: SGHDT and YYEEEE. The V end lost 0 bases, the J end lost 3 bases, and 9 bases lay between the germline ends.

This clone was observed a few times. The rearrangement uses TRBV5-1 and TRBJ2-7; D is unclear. Germline-derived CDR1 and CDR2 are SGHRS and YFSETQ. Trimming pared 0 bases from V and 6 bases from J, leaving 13 bases between. This CDR3 has 14 amino acids. CDR3 in amino acids: CASSLGVFGGEQYF. The CDR3 region has the DNA TGCGCCAGCAGCTTGGGAGTTTTCGGCGGCGAGCAGTACTTC.

The chain recombines TRBV28 with TRBJ1-2; TRBD1 might be the D (6 bases). There are 13 residues in the CDR3. Trimming pared 7 bases from V and 8 bases from J, leaving 17 bases between. Germline V CDR1 and CDR2: MDHEN, SYDVKM. The CDR3 DNA reads TGTGCCAGCACATCGTACAGGGATAGAGGCTACACCTTC. Its translation is CASTSYRDRGYTF.

The CDR3 loop is CASPGAGTTITEAFF. CDR3 in DNA: TGTGCCAGCCCCGGAGCGGGGACAACTATCACTGAAGCTTTCTTT. The rearrangement uses TRBV2 and TRBJ1-1; perhaps TRBD1 as D (6 bases). CDR1 SNHLY and CDR2 FYNNEI come from the germline V gene. The CDR3 runs to 15 residues. The V gene lost 8 bases and the J gene lost 4 bases, with 20 bases spanning the gap.

This chain's CDR3 is CASSTGLTNSPLHF. As DNA, the CDR3 is TGCGCCAGCAGCACCGGACTGACTAATTCACCCCTCCACTTT. The chain uses TRBV5-1 and TRBJ1-6, with D hard to call. Germline values: CDR1 SGHRS, CDR2 YFSETQ. V lost 4 bases and J lost 6, with 11 bases in between. The CDR3 is made up of 14 amino acids. The full variable domain, completed using reference TRBV5-1 and TRBJ1-6, is KAGVTQTPRYLIKTRGQQVTLSCSPISGHRSVSWYQQTPGQGLQFLFEYFSETQRNKGNFPGRFSGRQFSNSRSEMNVSTLELGDSALYLCASSTGLTNSPLHFGNGTRLTVT.